Listed here is a single TCR beta chain. Its cognate antigen is unknown. TCRdb's table, derived via immunoSEQ multiplex PCR, lists solely in-frame clones and lacks some. The sample holds roughly 770,000 clones; approximately 96% are singletons and the top ten take about 0.25%. The CDR3 is made up of 17 amino acids. J gave up 7 bases and V 0 bases, and 9 bases lay outside the gene matches. The V gene's germline CDR1 is ENHRY and CDR2 SYGVKD. The source of the sample is a study of shared clonotypes between healthy human individuals. Whole-study context: Per donor, CD8 memory used one plate, CD8 naive used two, CD4 memory used three and CD4 naive used three.

Findings and caveats of the study: Sharing across four donors was seen in around 5% of naive CD4 clonotypes.

Naive CD8 cells lacked CD45RO, underwent positive selection for CCR7 and left out terminally differentiated effector memory CD45RA+ cells. Every one of the donors was a Caucasian adult that lived in Nashville, Tennessee. The chain carries TRBV10-3 and TRBJ2-5, with 12 bases matching TRBD2. Source material: naive CD8+ T cells sorted from blood. This receptor was obtained from a man aged 30-40 years in good health. The CDR3 DNA sequence: TGTGCCATCAGTGAGTCAAGGACTAGCGGGATTTATGTGACCCAGTACTTC. It specifies CAISESRTSGIYVTQYF.